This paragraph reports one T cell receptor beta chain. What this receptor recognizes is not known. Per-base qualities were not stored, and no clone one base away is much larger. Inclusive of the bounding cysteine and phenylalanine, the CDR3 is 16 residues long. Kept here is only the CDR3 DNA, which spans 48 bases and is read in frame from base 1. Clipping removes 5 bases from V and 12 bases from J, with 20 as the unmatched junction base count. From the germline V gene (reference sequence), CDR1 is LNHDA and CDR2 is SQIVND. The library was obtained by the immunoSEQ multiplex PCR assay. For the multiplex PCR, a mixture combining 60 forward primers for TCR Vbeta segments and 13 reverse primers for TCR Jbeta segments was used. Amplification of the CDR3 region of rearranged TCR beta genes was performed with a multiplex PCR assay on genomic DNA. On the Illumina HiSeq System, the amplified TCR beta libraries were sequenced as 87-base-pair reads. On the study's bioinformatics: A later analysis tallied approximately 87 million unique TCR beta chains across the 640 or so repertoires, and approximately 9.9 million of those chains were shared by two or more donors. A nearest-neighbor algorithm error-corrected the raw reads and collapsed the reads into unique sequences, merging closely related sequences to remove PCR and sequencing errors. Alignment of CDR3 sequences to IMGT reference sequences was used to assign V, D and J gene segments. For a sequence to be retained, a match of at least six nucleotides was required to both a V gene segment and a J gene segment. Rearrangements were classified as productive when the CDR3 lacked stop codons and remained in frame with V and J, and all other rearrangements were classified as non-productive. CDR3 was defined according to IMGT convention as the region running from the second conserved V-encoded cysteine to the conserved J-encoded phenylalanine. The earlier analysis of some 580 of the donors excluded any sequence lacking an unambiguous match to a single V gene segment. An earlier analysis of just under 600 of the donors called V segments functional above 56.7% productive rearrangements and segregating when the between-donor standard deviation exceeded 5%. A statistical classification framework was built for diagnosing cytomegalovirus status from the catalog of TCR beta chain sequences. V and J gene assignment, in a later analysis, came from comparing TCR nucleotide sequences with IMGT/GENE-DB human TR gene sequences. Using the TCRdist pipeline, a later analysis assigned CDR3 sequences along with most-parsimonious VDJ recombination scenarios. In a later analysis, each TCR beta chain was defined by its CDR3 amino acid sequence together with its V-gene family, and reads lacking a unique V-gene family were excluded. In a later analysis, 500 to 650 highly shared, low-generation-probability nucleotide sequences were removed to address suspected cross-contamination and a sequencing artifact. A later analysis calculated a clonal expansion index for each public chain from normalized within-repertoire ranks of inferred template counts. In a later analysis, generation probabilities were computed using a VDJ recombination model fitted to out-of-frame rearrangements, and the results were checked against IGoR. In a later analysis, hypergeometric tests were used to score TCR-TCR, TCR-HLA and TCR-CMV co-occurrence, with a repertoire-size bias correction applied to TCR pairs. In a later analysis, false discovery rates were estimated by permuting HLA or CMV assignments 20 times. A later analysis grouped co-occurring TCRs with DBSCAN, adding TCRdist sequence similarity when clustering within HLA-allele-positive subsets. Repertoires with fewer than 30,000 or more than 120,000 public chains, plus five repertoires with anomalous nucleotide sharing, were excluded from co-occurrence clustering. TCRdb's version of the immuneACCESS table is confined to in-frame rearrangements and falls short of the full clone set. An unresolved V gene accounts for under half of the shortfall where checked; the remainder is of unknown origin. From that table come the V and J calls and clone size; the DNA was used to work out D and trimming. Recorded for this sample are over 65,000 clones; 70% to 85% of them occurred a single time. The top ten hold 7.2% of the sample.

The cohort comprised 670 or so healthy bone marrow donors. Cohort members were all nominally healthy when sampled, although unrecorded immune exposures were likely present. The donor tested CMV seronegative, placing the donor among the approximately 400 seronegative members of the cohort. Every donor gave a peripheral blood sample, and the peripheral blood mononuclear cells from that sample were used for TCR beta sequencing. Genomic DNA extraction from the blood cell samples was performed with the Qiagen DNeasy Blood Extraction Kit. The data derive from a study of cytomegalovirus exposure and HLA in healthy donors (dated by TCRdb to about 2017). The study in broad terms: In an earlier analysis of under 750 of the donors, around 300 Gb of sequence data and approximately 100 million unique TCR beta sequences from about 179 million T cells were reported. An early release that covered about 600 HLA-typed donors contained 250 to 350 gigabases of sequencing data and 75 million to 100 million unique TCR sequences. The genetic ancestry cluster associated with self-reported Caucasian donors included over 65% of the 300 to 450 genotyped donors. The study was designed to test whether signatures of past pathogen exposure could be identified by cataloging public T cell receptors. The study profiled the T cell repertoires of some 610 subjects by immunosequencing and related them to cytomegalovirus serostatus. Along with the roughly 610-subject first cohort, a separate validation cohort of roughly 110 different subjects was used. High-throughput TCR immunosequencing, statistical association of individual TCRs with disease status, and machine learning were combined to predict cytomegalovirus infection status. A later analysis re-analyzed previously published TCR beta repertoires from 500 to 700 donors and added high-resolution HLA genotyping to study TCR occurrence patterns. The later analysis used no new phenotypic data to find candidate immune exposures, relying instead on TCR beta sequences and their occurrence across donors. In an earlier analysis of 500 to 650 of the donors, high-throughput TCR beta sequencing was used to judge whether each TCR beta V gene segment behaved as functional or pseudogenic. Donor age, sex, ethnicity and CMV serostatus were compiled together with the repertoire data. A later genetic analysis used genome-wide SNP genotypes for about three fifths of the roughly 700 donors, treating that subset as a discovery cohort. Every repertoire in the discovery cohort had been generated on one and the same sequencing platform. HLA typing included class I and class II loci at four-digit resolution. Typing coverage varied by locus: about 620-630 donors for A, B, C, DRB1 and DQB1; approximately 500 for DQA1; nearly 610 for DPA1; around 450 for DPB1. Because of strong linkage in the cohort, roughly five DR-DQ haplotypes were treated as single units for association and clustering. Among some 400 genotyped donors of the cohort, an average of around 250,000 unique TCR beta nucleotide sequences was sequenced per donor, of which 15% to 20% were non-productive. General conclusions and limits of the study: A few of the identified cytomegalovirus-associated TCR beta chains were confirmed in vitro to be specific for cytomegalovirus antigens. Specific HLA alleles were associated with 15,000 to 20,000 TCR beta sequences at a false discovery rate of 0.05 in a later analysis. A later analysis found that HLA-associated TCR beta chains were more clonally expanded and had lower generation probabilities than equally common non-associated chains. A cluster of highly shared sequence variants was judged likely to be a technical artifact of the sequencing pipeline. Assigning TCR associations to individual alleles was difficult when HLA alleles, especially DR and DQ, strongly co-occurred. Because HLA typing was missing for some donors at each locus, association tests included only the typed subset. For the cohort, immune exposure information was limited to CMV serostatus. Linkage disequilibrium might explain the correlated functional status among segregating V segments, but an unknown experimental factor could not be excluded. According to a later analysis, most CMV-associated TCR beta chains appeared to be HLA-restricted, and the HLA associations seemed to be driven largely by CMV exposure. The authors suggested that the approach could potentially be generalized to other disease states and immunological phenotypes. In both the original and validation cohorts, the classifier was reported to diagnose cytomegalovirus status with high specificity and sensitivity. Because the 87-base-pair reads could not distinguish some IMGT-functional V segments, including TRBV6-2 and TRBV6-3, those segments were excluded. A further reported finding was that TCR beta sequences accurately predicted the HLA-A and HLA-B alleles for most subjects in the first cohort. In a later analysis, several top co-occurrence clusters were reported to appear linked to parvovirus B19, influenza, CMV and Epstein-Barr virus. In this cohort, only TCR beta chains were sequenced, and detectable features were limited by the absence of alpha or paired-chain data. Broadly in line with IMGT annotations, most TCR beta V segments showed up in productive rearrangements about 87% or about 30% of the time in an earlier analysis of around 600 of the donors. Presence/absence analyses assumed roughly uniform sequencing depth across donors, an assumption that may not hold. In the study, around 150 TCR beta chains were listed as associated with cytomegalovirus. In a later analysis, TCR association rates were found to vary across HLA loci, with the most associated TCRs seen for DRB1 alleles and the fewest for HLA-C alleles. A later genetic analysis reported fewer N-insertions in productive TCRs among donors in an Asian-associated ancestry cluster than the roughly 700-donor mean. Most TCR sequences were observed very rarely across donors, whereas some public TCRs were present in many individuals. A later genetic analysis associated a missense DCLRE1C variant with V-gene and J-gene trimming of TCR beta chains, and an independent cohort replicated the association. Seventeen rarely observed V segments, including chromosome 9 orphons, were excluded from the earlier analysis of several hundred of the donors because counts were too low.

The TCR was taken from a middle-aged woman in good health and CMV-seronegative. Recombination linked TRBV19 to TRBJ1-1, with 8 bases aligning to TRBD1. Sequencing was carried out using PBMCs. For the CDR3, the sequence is CASSPRGGRGLSGTFF. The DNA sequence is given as TGTGCCAGTAGTCCACGTGGTGGCAGGGGGCTGAGTGGGACTTTCTTT.